This T cell receptor (beta chain) is drawn from a study of cytomegalovirus exposure and HLA in healthy donors. The study, taken as a whole, reports: A later analysis showed that HLA-associated TCR beta chains had undergone more clonal expansion than equally common others. It was around 160 TCR beta chains that were listed as cytomegalovirus-associated. Later analysis placed DRB1 highest and HLA-C lowest in TCR association rates, which differed by HLA locus. About 87% or about 30% of the time was how often most TCR beta V segments were productive, according to an earlier analysis.

Vbeta (60) and Jbeta (13) primers were used in the PCR. Repertoires were generated with immunoSEQ multiplex PCR, while TCRdb's copy carries only in-frame clones and drops some. The table shows 100,000 or so clones, with under 80% occurring only once. About this clone: Its antigen is unidentified.

The germline V gene encodes CDR1 KGHSH and CDR2 LQKENI. CDR3 length: 15 amino acids. The V and J ends lost 2 bases and 1 base respectively, with 10 bases between them. The TCR originated in a man aged 25-40 years in good health and CMV-seropositive. Sequences were obtained from PBMCs. The chain joins TRBV18 to TRBJ2-3; D unclear. The CDR3 loop reads CASSPRLSGTDTQYF. The CDR3 coding sequence is TGTGCCAGCTCACCAAGACTCTCTGGCACAGATACGCAGTATTTT.